The T cell receptor (beta chain) described here comes from a study of blood T cell repertoires in COVID-19. Across the whole study: Samples came from the United States, Italy and Spain, spanning acute and convalescent COVID-19.

Seattle researchers signed up patients amid active infection and tracked them longitudinally. Per germline, CDR1 SGHAT and CDR2 FQNNGV. V gave up 0 bases and J gave up 6 bases, with 14 bases separating them. This CDR3 is 15 amino acids long. Sequencing used immunoSEQ multiplex PCR; TCRdb keeps in-frame clones, though not all of them. The sample lists approximately 240,000 clones; nearly 85% were seen once. The sample was peripheral blood. The receptor was isolated from a woman aged 25 to 39 with COVID-19, enrolled during active disease. The chain carries TRBV11-2 and TRBJ1-1; D might be TRBD1 (5 bases). The chain's CDR3 is CASSLDLGRVPEAFF. CDR3 bases: TGTGCCAGCAGCTTAGATCTCGGCAGGGTACCTGAAGCTTTCTTT.